This TCR beta chain is from a study of T cell responses to AZD1222 COVID-19 vaccine. Overall study: Analyses pooled second doses at about 4 or about 12 weeks.

General observations from the study: Vaccination with two AZD1222 doses was followed by a rise in Spike-specific TCR breadth and depth. Vaccine-associated CD4 TCRs ranged over spike, dominating at 160-218 and 743-854.

A word on this clone: The antigen is unknown.

Clones were read by immunoSEQ multiplex PCR, and TCRdb kept only the in-frame ones, dropping some. The repertoire has 150,000 to 200,000 clones, 85% to 95% of them found once; the top ten carry approximately 4.8%. The CDR3 is 13 residues long. Trimming removed 7 bases at V and 1 base at J, with 10 bases between. Germline lookup yields CDR1 SNHLY and CDR2 FYNNEI. The rearrangement uses TRBV2 and TRBJ1-1; D ambiguous. This specimen was peripheral blood, taken on day 0 of AZD1222 vaccination. This sequence was found in an adult in good health. The CDR3 sequence is CASNDRRNTEAFF. The CDR3 DNA sequence: TGTGCCAGCAACGACCGACGGAACACTGAAGCTTTCTTT.